Reported below is one TCR beta chain. No cognate antigen has been identified for it. No base quality values were provided; no much bigger clone lies one nucleotide off. The sample comes from a study of regulatory T cells in long-lasting Graves disease (dated by TCRdb to the early 2020s). In terms of the full investigation: Persistent Graves' disease meant more than 5 years of antithyroid drug treatment with TSH receptor autoantibodies that stayed positive. Antithyroid drugs had been taken for about 9.7 years on average by persistent Graves' disease patients in the clinical cohort. Persistent Graves' disease patients were compared with newly diagnosed Graves' disease patients by peripheral blood TCR sequencing and RNA sequencing. The study was registered as a clinical trial and conducted in China. A total of roughly 35 samples underwent TCR sequencing: about 13 from persistent and about 20 from newly diagnosed Graves' disease patients.

The germline V gene supplies CDR1 SGHRS and CDR2 YFSETQ. Trimming at the junction amounts to 0 bases on V and 5 bases on J, and the germline ends lie 8 bases apart. The cysteine opens and the phenylalanine closes a CDR3 of 13 amino acids. Of the read, only the CDR3 DNA is kept; its 39 bases are in frame from base 1. Overall results and qualifications from the work: The small sample size was acknowledged by the authors as a limitation that may reduce accuracy. Patients with persistent disease shared more public clonotypes (fewer than 3,000) than newly diagnosed patients did (966). Preferential use of TRBV28, TRBJ1-2 and TRBJ2-5 was observed in persistent disease, whereas TRBV20-1 and TRBJ2-1 were favored in newly diagnosed disease. Only the TCR beta chain was sequenced and analyzed. Persistent Graves' disease patients showed lower TCR Shannon entropy and fewer highly expanded clones than newly diagnosed patients, suggesting clonal expansion. Because the primary lesion, thyroid tissue, could not be accessed, the study looked at peripheral blood alone.

The library came from multiplex PCR. Sequenced on an Illumina HiSeq 4000. iRepertoire HTBI primers and Arm-PCR amplification of CDR3 regions were used to construct TCR beta libraries. PCR products were gel purified before sequencing. In the source study's methods: Across samples, around 58 TRBV and approximately 15 TRBJ segments were identified and used for gene usage analysis of CDR3 amino acid clonotypes. Filtered high-quality paired reads were merged into contigs using COPE and FqMerger. Contigs were aligned with BLAST to IMGT TRBV, TRBD and TRBJ reference genes, and CDR3 was defined per IMGT. Clonotypes above 0.1% frequency were classified as highly expanded clones. Repertoire diversity was measured by Shannon entropy, and V-J evenness by the Gini coefficient. Public clonotypes were defined as clonotypes shared by more than one individual. The public reads were reanalyzed by TCRdb: fastp trimming at Q25, MiXCR alignment, in-frame beta chains only. Rows are combined by CDR3 protein, so each entry shows the most common genes and DNA. The V and J calls here are based on TCRdb, not the publication. The sample table contains roughly 700,000 distinct CDR3 sequences; only one count was recorded for 25% to 35% of them. The ten largest clones capture 40% to 50% of the sample.

Taken with the paper, the label for time point translates to: persistent/refractory GD, antithyroid drugs over 5 years with positive TRAb. For both TCR sequencing and RNA sequencing, RNA was extracted from PBMCs in TRIzol. The diagnosis of Graves' disease was made according to American Thyroid Association guidelines. Recruitment of patients was carried out at an endocrinology department in Xi'an, China. Each patient gave 7 to 9.5 milliliters of peripheral blood, collected in an EDTA anticoagulant tube. Ficoll Paque Plus density gradient separation was used to isolate PBMCs, and no further T cell sorting was done. An Agilent 2100 Bioanalyzer and agarose gel were used to check RNA quality, while a NanoDrop 2000 measured RNA concentration.

The chain is made from TRBV5-1 and TRBJ1-1; D gene: possibly TRBD1, on 6 matching bases. This TCR was recovered from a female donor with Graves disease. Sequences were derived from peripheral blood mononuclear cells (PBMCs), sampled when the disease was refractory, from a patient treated with antithyroid drugs. For the CDR3, the sequence is CASSLEQGTEAFF. The base sequence is TGCGCCAGCAGCTTGGAGCAGGGGACTGAAGCTTTCTTT.